The 3 T cell receptor beta chains reported below all come from one sample, sequenced in a study of PD-1 blockade in classical Hodgkin lymphoma. Time point of the sample: cycle 4 day 1 (C4D1), after 6 weeks of nivolumab. Brentuximab vedotin exposure varied among the patients, all of whom had relapsed after autologous stem cell transplantation. Profiling relied on immunoSEQ multiplex PCR, and the TCRdb table lists in-frame clones only, not all of them. The data hold just under 65,000 clones, with more than 90% observed a single time. The specimen was peripheral blood mononuclear cells (PBMCs), collected before the fourth cycle of nivolumab. These receptors came from a human donor with classical Hodgkin lymphoma.

This clone was counted once. The chain carries TRBV6-5 and TRBJ2-7; D remains unclear. The germline V and J ends were trimmed by 6 bases and 7 bases, with 19 bases remaining between them. The CDR3 sequence is 14 residues long. CDR1 MNHEY and CDR2 SVGAGI come from the germline V gene. This CDR3 reads CASSRKVGYWEQYF. CDR3 sequence (DNA): TGTGCCAGCAGCCGAAAGGTCGGGTACTGGGAGCAGTACTTC.

V and J are TRBV11-2 and TRBJ2-5; D unresolved. CDR3 size: 13 residues. Germline V CDR1 and CDR2: SGHAT, FQNNGV. Trimming left V 4 bases short and J 7 bases short, with 13 bases between. CDR3 in amino acids: CASSSTRVGTQYF. DNA for the CDR3: TGTGCCAGCAGCTCGACCCGGGTTGGGACCCAGTACTTC. The full variable domain, its missing parts supplied by reference TRBV11-2 and TRBJ2-5, is EAGVAQSPRYKIIEKRQSVAFWCNPISGHATLYWYQQILGQGPKLLIQFQNNGVVDDSQLPKDRFSAERLKGVDSTLKIQPAKLEDSAVYLCASSSTRVGTQYFGPGTRLLVL.

The J gene is TRBJ2-7, the V gene TRBV10-3; TRBD1 is a possible D gene (5 bases). Germline V lookup: CDR1 ENHRY, CDR2 SYGVKD. CDR3 size: 15 residues. V was pared by 0 bases and J by 8 bases, with 17 bases between. Written as DNA, the CDR3 is TGTGCCATCAGTGAGTCGATTTATTCCACAGGTAAGCAGTACTTC. Protein sequence: CAISESIYSTGKQYF.